A selection of T cell receptor beta chains follows, all from one sample in a study of T cells in Graves' hyperthyroidism and ophthalmopathy. Via MiXCR, TCRdb re-called the multiplex PCR reads, giving one row per CDR3 protein. The data hold a few hundred thousand distinct CDR3 sequences, with 15% to 19% observed a single time. The sequenced sample was blood. The receptors were sampled from a woman aged 25-40 years with Graves' hyperthyroidism. Both conserved end residues are part of each CDR3. A D gene is named only where the DNA matches it firmly. The listing skips clone size in some rows; elsewhere it reads once, few, many or a size class.

TRBJ1-4 TRBV5-1 . . TGCGCCAGCAGCTTGGGCCGTGCAACTAATGAAAAACTGTTTTTT CASSLGRATNEKLFF
TRBJ2-7 TRBV7-9 TRBD2 many TGTGCCAGCAGCTTTCCAGCGGGAACAGGCTCCTACGAGCAGTACTTC CASSFPAGTGSYEQYF
TRBJ1-6 TRBV7-2 TRBD1 many TGTGCCAGCAGCTCGGGACAGGAATATAACTCCTATAATTCACCCCTCCACTTT CASSSGQEYNSYNSPLHF
TRBJ1-4 TRBV15 . few TGTGCCACCAGCAGGGGGATGACGGCCAAAAATGAAAAACTGTTTTTT CATSRGMTAKNEKLFF
TRBJ2-7 TRBV9 TRBD1 few TGTGCCAGCAGCGCCTCCGGGACAGGGTACGACTACGAGCAGTACTTC CASSASGTGYDYEQYF
TRBJ2-1 TRBV3-1 . many TGTGCCAGCAGCCAGGGACGGGAGCTAAACAATGAGCAGTTCTTC CASSQGRELNNEQFF
TRBJ2-1 TRBV7-6 . many TGTGCCAGCAGTTCTCGGGACGCGTTATACAATGAGCAGTTCTTC CASSSRDALYNEQFF
TRBJ1-5 TRBV7-3 TRBD1 few TGTGCCAGCAGCGGGGGGACAGGGGACAAGGCTAAGAATCAGCCCCAGCATTTT CASSGGTGDKAKNQPQHF
TRBJ2-2 TRBV10-2 . few TGCGCCAGCAGTGAGTCGGGTAGCGAGTGGGTCATAGAGCTGTTTTTT CASSESGSEWVIELFF
TRBJ2-3 TRBV20-1 . . TGCAGTGTGCTTGTTACAGATACGCAGTATTTT CSVLVTDTQYF
TRBJ2-7 TRBV7-2 TRBD1 many TGTGCCAGCAGCTCCCGGACAGGCGGCTACGAGCAGTACTTC CASSSRTGGYEQYF
TRBJ2-7 TRBV6-2/TRBV6-3 TRBD2 few TGTGCCAGCAGTTACAGTTTGTCTAGCGGGCCGTTTAGCTCCTACGAGCAGTACTTC CASSYSLSSGPFSSYEQYF
TRBJ2-7 TRBV27 . many TGTGCCAGCACCGGGTCCCAGCCAGGCGAGCAGTACTTC CASTGSQPGEQYF
TRBJ1-2 TRBV5-6 . many TGTGCCAGCACTTCGGACAGTAATTATGGCTACACCTTC CASTSDSNYGYTF
TRBJ2-1 TRBV11-2 . few TGTGCCAGCAGGGCTCTGGGAGTCTCCTACAATGAGCAGTTCTTC CASRALGVSYNEQFF
TRBJ1-2 TRBV10-3 TRBD1 . TGTGCCATCAGTGAAGGACAGGAACTCTATGGCTACACCTTC CAISEGQELYGYTF
TRBJ2-7 TRBV7-2 TRBD1 many TGTGCCAGCAGCCTAGAATTCAGGGGGTACGAGCAGTACTTC CASSLEFRGYEQYF
TRBJ2-7 TRBV6-1 TRBD1 few TGTGCCAGCAGTATCGGGACAGGGCCCTACGAGCAGTACTTC CASSIGTGPYEQYF